This record concerns one T cell receptor beta chain sequence. The antigen remains undetermined. The junction departs from the called germline gene at one end, perhaps through a read error. The germline CDR1 and CDR2 sequences are MNHEY and SVGAGI. The CDR3 covers 15 residues. Here immunoSEQ multiplex PCR was the method, and the copy in TCRdb shows in-frame clones only, minus some. Here the sample spans about 400,000 clones, about 89% being singletons. This sample is part of a study of Ad26.COV2.S vaccination and SARS-CoV-2 variants. Findings of the study overall: Breadth measured for non-spike TCRs was similar across vaccine and placebo recipients.

Treatment noted: about 20 received Ad26.COV2.S at low or high dose, single or two shots; 5 received placebo; per-sample allocation not given. Collection of the samples took place on day 63 after the first injection of vaccine or placebo. The sequence derives from a person aged 18-60 years who received the Ad26.COV2.S COVID-19 vaccine or a placebo. The source was peripheral blood, collected in a trial of Ad26.COV2.S vaccine versus placebo. The chain employs TRBV6-5 and TRBJ2-7; 9 bases fit TRBD1. The CDR3: CAGRGDRDRRYEQYF. In DNA, the CDR3 is TGTGCCGGCAGGGGGGACAGGGACCGTCGGTACGAGCAGTACTTC.